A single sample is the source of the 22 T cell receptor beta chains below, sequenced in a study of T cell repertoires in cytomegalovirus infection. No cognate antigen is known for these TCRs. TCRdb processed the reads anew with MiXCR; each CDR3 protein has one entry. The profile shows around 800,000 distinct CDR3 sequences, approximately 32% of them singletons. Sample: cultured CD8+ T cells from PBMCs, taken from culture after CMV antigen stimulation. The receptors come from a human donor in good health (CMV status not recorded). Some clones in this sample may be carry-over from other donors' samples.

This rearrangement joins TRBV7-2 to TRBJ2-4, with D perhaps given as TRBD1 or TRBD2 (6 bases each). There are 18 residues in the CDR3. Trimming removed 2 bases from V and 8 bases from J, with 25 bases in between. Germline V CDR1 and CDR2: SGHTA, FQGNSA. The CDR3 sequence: CASSLKGGGRAPADIQYF. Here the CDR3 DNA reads TGTGCCAGCAGCTTAAAAGGTGGGGGGCGGGCCCCGGCGGACATTCAGTACTTC. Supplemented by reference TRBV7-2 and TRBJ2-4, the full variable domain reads GAGVSQSPSNKVTEKGKDVELRCDPISGHTALYWYRQSLGQGLEFLIYFQGNSAPDKSGLPSDRFSAERTGGSVSTLTIQRTQQEDSAVYLCASSLKGGGRAPADIQYFGAGTRLSVL.

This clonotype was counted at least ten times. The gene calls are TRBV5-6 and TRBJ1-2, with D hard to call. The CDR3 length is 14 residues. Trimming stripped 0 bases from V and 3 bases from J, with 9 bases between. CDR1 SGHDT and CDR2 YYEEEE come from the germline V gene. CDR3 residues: CASSLEDQDYGYTF. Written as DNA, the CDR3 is TGTGCCAGCAGCTTGGAAGATCAGGACTATGGCTACACCTTC. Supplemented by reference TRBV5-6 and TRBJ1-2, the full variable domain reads DAGVTQSPTHLIKTRGQQVTLRCSPKSGHDTVSWYQQALGQGPQFIFQYYEEEERQRGNFPDRFSGHQFPNYSSELNVNALLLGDSALYLCASSLEDQDYGYTFGSGTRLTVV.

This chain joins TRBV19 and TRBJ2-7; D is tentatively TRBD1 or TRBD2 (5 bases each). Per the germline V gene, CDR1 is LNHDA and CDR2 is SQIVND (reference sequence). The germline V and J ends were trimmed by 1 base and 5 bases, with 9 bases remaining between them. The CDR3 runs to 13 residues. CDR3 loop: CASSIARDDEQYF. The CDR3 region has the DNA TGTGCCAGTAGTATAGCCAGGGACGACGAGCAGTACTTC.

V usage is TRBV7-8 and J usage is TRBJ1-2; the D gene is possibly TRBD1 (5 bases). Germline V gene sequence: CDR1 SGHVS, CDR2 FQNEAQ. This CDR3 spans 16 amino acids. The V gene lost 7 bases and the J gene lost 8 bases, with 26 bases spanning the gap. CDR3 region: CASTVSGTSPLGGYTF. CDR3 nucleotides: TGTGCCAGCACCGTCTCCGGGACTTCTCCCCTCGGGGGCTACACCTTC.

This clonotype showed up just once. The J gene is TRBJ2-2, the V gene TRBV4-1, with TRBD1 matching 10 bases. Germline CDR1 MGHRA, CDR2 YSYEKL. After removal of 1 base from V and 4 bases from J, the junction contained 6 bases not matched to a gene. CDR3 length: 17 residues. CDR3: CASSQGLGTGVTGELFF. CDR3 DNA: TGCGCCAGCAGCCAAGGGCTCGGGACAGGGGTCACCGGGGAGCTGTTTTTT.

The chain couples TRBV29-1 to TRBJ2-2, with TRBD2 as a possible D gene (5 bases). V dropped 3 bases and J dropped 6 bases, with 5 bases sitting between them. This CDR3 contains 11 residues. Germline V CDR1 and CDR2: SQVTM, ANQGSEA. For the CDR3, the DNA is TGCAGCGTTGAGGGAGCCGGGGAGCTGTTTTTT. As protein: CSVEGAGELFF.

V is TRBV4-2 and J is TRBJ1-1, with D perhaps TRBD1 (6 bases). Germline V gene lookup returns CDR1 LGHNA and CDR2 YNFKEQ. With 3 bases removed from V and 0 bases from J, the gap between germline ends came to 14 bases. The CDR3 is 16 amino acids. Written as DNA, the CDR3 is TGTGCCAGCAGCCAGCCATCACAGGGAGTGAACACTGAAGCTTTCTTT. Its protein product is CASSQPSQGVNTEAFF.

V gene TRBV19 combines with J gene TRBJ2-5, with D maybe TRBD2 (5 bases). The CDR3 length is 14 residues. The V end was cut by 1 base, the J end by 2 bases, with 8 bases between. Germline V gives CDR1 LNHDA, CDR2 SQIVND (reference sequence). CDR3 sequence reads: CASSIVPGQETQYF. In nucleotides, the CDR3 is TGTGCCAGTAGTATAGTTCCGGGGCAAGAGACCCAGTACTTC.

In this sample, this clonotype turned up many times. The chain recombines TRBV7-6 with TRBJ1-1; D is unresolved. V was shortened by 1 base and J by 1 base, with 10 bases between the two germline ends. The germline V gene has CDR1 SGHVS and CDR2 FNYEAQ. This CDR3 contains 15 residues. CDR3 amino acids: CASSLDLDPNTEAFF. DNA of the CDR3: TGTGCCAGCAGCTTAGATCTGGACCCGAACACTGAAGCTTTCTTT.

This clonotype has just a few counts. CDR3 residues: CATSRPQGSLDYEQYF. Written as DNA, the CDR3 is TGTGCCACCAGCAGGCCACAGGGGTCCCTGGACTACGAGCAGTACTTC. V gene TRBV15 combines with J gene TRBJ2-7; TRBD1 aligns across 7 bases. Losses at the gene ends were 3 bases for V and 3 bases for J; bases not matched to a gene: 11. CDR3 size: 16 residues. In germline, CDR1 is LNHNV, CDR2 YYDKDF (reference sequence).

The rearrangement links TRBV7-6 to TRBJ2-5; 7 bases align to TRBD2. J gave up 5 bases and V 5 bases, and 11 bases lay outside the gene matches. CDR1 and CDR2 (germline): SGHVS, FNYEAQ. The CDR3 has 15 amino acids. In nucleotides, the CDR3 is TGTGCCAGCAGCCGGGCCGATGCGGGGGAGGAGACCCAGTACTTC. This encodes CASSRADAGEETQYF.

The CDR3 is CSARVAGTSYEQYF. In DNA, the CDR3 is TGCAGTGCTAGAGTCGCAGGGACCTCCTACGAGCAGTACTTC. V and J are TRBV20-1 and TRBJ2-7, with D perhaps matching TRBD1 or TRBD2 (5 bases each). Germline CDR1 reads DFQATT; CDR2 reads SNEGSKA (reference sequence). This CDR3 is 14 amino acids long. Trimming stripped 1 base from V and 0 bases from J, with 10 bases between.

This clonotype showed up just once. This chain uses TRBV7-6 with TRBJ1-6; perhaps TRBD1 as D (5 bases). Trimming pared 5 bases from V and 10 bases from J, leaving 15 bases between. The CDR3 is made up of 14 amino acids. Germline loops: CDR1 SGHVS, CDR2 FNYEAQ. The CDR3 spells CASSLGPRGSPLHF. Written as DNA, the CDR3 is TGTGCCAGCAGCCTGGGACCTAGGGGATCACCCCTCCACTTT.

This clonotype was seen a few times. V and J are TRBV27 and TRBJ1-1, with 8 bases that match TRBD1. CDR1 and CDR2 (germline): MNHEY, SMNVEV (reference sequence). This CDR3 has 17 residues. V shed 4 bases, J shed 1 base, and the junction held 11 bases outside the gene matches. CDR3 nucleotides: TGTGCCAGCAGTTCCCCCTTTTCAGGGGGCACGAACACTGAAGCTTTCTTT. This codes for CASSSPFSGGTNTEAFF.

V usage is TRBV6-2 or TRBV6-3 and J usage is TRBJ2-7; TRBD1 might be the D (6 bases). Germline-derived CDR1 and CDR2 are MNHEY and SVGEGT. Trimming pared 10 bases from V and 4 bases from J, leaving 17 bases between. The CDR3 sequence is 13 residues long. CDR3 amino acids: CATTGTSSYEQYF. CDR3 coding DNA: TGTGCCACCACCGGGACATCAAGTTACGAGCAGTACTTC.

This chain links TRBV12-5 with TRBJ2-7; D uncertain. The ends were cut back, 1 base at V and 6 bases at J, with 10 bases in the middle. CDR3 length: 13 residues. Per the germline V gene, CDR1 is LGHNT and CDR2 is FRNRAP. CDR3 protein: CASGLGHLREQYF. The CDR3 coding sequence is TGTGCTAGTGGTTTGGGGCATCTCCGCGAGCAGTACTTC.

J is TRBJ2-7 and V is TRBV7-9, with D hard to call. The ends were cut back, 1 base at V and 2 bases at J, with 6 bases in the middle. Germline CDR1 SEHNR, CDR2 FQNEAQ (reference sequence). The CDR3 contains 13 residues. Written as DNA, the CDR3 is TGTGCCAGCAGCTTAGAAGGCCCCTACGAGCAGTACGTC. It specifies CASSLEGPYEQYV.

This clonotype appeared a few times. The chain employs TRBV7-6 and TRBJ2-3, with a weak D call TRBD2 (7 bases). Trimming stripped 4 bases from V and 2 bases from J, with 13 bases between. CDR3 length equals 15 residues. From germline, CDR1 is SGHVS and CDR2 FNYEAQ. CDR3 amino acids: CASSSTGGYTDTQYF. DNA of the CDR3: TGTGCCAGCAGCTCGACGGGGGGCTACACAGATACGCAGTATTTT.

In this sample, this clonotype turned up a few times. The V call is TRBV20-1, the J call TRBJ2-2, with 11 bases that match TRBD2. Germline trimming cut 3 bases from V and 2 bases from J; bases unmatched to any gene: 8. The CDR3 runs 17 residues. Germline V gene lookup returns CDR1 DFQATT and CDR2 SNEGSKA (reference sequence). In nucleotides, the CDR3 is TGCAGTGCTAGGATGCGCCTAGCGGGGGGAAACACCGGGGAGCTGTTTTTT. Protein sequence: CSARMRLAGGNTGELFF.

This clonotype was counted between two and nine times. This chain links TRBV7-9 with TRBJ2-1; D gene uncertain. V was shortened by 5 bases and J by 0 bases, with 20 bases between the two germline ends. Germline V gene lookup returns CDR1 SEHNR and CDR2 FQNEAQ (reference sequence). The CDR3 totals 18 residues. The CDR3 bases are TGTGCCAGCAGCGGTCCAGTAACAAGTCCAAGCTCCTACAATGAGCAGTTCTTC. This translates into CASSGPVTSPSSYNEQFF.

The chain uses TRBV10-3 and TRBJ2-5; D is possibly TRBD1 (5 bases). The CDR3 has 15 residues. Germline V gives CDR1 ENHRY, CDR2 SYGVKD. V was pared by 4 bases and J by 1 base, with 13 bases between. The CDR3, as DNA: TGTGCCATCAGTGCGCCCGACAGATTCCAAGAGACCCAGTACTTC. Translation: CAISAPDRFQETQYF.

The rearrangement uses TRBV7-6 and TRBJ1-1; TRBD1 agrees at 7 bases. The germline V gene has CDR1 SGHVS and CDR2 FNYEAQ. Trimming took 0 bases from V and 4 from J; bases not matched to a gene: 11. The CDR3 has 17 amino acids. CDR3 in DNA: TGTGCCAGCAGCTTAGCCGGCGCAGGGGGGTTTGTCACTGAAGCTTTCTTT. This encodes CASSLAGAGGFVTEAFF.